Each of the 10 T cell receptor beta chains below was sequenced from the same sample in a study of blood T cell repertoires in COVID-19. Produced via immunoSEQ multiplex PCR; TCRdb's table is partial and in-frame only. The table shows fewer than 200,000 clones, with around 80% occurring only once. The sequenced material came from PBMCs or T cells enriched from blood (not recorded which). Source of these receptors: a man aged 45-65 years who had recovered from COVID-19.

The V and J genes are TRBV7-6 and TRBJ2-7; 9 bases map to TRBD1. With V trimmed by 4 bases and J by 5 bases, 6 bases remained unmatched. The CDR3 spans 14 residues. Germline values: CDR1 SGHVS, CDR2 FNYEAQ. DNA of the CDR3: TGTGCCAGCAGCTACGACAGGGGGGTCCACGAGCAGTACTTC. It translates to CASSYDRGVHEQYF.

The chain combines TRBV3-1 (or the pseudogene TRBV3-2) with TRBJ2-7, with no clear D. Germline loops: CDR1 LGHDT, CDR2 YNNKEL (reference sequence). The CDR3 totals 12 residues. Between the trimmed V and J ends, which lost 5 bases and 0 bases, there was a span of 5 bases. The CDR3: CASSYSSYEQYF. CDR3 bases: TGTGCCAGCAGCTACAGCTCCTACGAGCAGTACTTC.

The DNA of the CDR3 is TGTGCCAGTAGCGATGCGAGGGCACCCTATAGCAATCAGCCCCAGCATTTT. Its translation is CASSDARAPYSNQPQHF. This sequence joins TRBV19 and TRBJ1-5; no firm D call. V was cut by 6 bases and J by 0 bases, with 18 bases left in between. The CDR3 has 17 amino acids. Per the germline V gene, CDR1 is LNHDA and CDR2 is SQIVND (reference sequence).

This CDR3 is CASSYGGGAGNEQFF. The CDR3 region has the DNA TGTGCCAGCAGTTATGGCGGGGGGGCGGGCAATGAGCAGTTCTTC. This chain uses TRBV6-2 or TRBV6-3 with TRBJ2-1; TRBD2 agrees at 9 bases. CDR1 is MNHEY, CDR2 SVGEGT, per germline. The CDR3 has 15 amino acids. V lost 3 bases and J lost 6; bases outside the gene matches: 6.

V and J are TRBV3-1 (or the pseudogene TRBV3-2) and TRBJ1-1; perhaps TRBD1 as D (6 bases). V lost 0 bases and J 4 bases, leaving 12 bases between the germline ends. This CDR3 region has 15 residues. Germline V gene data show CDR1 as LGHDT and CDR2 as YNNKEL (reference sequence). CDR3 loop: CASSQDMKGVTEAFF. CDR3 sequence (DNA): TGTGCCAGCAGCCAAGATATGAAGGGGGTCACTGAAGCTTTCTTT.

This clone was picked up a small number of times. The chain links TRBV7-2 to TRBJ1-5; D is perhaps TRBD1 (6 bases). Germline V gives CDR1 SGHTA, CDR2 FQGNSA. V lost 5 bases to trimming and J lost 5 bases, with 13 bases between them. The CDR3 runs 14 residues. CDR3: CASSLRGRDQPQHF. The CDR3 nucleotides read TGTGCCAGCAGCCTAAGGGGGAGAGATCAGCCCCAGCATTTT. Supplemented by reference TRBV7-2 and TRBJ1-5, the full variable domain reads GAGVSQSPSNKVTEKGKDVELRCDPISGHTALYWYRQSLGQGLEFLIYFQGNSAPDKSGLPSDRFSAERTGGSVSTLTIQRTQQEDSAVYLCASSLRGRDQPQHFGDGTRLSIL.

The gene calls are TRBV2 and TRBJ1-6; 9 bases map to TRBD1. V shed 6 bases and J 9 bases; nucleotides not matched to a gene: 6. The CDR3 loop spans 14 amino acids. Germline V gene lookup returns CDR1 SNHLY and CDR2 FYNNEI. This CDR3 reads CASRPGTGSSPLHF. The CDR3 DNA follows: TGTGCCAGCAGGCCCGGGACAGGGTCTTCACCCCTCCACTTT.

The chain combines TRBV28 with TRBJ1-5, with D uncertain. V was trimmed by 5 bases and J by 7 bases, leaving 9 bases between them. The CDR3 consists of 12 residues. Looked up from germline, CDR1 is MDHEN and CDR2 is SYDVKM. CDR3 nucleotides: TGTGCCAGCAGTCGACCGGGACAGCCCCAGCATTTT. Protein sequence: CASSRPGQPQHF.

DNA of the CDR3: TGTGCCAGCAGCTCCGGGACTAGAAATGAGCAGTTCTTC. Encoded protein: CASSSGTRNEQFF. The rearrangement uses TRBV5-6 and TRBJ2-1; TRBD2 matches 8 bases. Losses at the gene ends were 3 bases for V and 7 bases for J; bases not matched to a gene: 3. Germline loops: CDR1 SGHDT, CDR2 YYEEEE. The CDR3 runs 13 residues.

The V gene is TRBV11-2, the J gene TRBJ2-1; D may be TRBD1 (6 bases). Trimming left V 7 bases short and J 9 bases short, with 13 bases between. CDR1 and CDR2 from the germline V gene are SGHAT and FQNNGV. This CDR3 spans 12 amino acids. The CDR3 spells CASNVGAIEQFF. CDR3 sequence (DNA): TGTGCCAGCAACGTGGGGGCTATTGAGCAGTTCTTC.